This T cell receptor beta chain was sequenced in a study of T-cell memory formation after mild COVID-19. Barcoded TCR alpha and TCR beta cDNA libraries with UMIs came from 5'RACE using constant-segment primers. TCRdb analysed the 5' RACE reads with MiXCR anew, one entry per CDR3 protein. Altogether hundreds of thousands of distinct CDR3 sequences are present, just under 20% being singletons, with the ten largest covering over 20%. This clonotype was detected only a few times. V was pared by 2 bases and J by 6 bases, with 8 bases of the junction left unmatched. CDR3 length: 15 amino acids. CDR1 LGHNA and CDR2 YSLEER come from the germline V gene.

The chain uses TRBV4-3 and TRBJ2-7; 9 nucleotides match TRBD1. The sequence came from a man between 18 and 29 years old who had mild COVID-19 (a few samples of this study predate the infection). Cell type and time point are not known. Input material: PBMCs or a T cell subset sorted from them (not recorded which). CDR3 sequence reads: CASSQSPGQGSEQYF. DNA of the CDR3: TGCGCCAGCAGCCAAAGTCCGGGACAGGGAAGCGAGCAGTACTTC.